The rows below give T cell receptor beta chains drawn from one sample of a study of glioma-infiltrating T cells. MiXCR, run by TCRdb on the multiplex PCR reads, gives a single entry per CDR3 protein. The sample consists of around 99,000 distinct CDR3 sequences, less than 30% of them appearing once. Sequenced: glioma tissue, nonneoplastic brain tissue, or PBMCs (not recorded which). Receptors originate from a human donor with low-grade glioma or glioblastoma, undergoing nonglioma brain surgery, or in good health (not recorded which). The CDR3 runs from the conserved cysteine through the conserved F or W. The D gene is left open where the match is weak. Clone size is given for some rows only: seen once, a few or many times, or a class if the clone is expanded.

size	V	J	D	length	CDR3	DNA
.	TRBV20-1	TRBJ1-1	.	15	CSARDRGTGNTEAFF	TGCAGTGCTAGAGATCGGGGTACAGGGAACACTGAAGCTTTCTTT
many	TRBV29-1	TRBJ1-2	.	14	CSVALRDTRYGYTF	TGCAGCGTAGCTCTCCGGGACACTCGCTATGGCTACACCTTC
few	TRBV4-2	TRBJ2-5	.	15	CASSSNKGDQETQYF	TGTGCCAGCAGCTCTAATAAAGGGGACCAAGAGACCCAGTACTTC
few	TRBV15	TRBJ2-5	.	15	CATSRDPAVQETQYF	TGTGCCACCAGCAGAGATCCGGCGGTTCAAGAGACCCAGTACTTC
many	TRBV5-1	TRBJ2-1	.	18	CASSRSQVRRVSYNEQFF	TGCGCCAGCAGCCGGAGCCAGGTTCGGAGGGTCTCCTACAATGAGCAGTTCTTC
many	TRBV6-2/TRBV6-3	TRBJ1-1	TRBD1	14	CASSRRQGYTEAFF	TGTGCCAGCAGTCGAAGACAGGGGTATACTGAAGCTTTCTTT
few	TRBV19	TRBJ2-3	TRBD2	16	CASSIAGGGITDTQYF	TGTGCCAGTAGTATAGCCGGCGGGGGGATCACAGATACGCAGTATTTT
.	TRBV28	TRBJ2-1	TRBD2	16	CASSFLAGASYNEQFF	TGTGCCAGCAGTTTTCTGGCGGGAGCATCCTACAATGAGCAGTTCTTC
many	TRBV7-8	TRBJ2-3	TRBD2	17	CASSLFGTSALTDTQYF	TGTGCCAGCAGCTTATTCGGGACTAGCGCGCTCACAGATACGCAGTATTTT
few	TRBV29-1	TRBJ2-6	.	13	CSAGVGGANVLTF	TGCAGCGCGGGGGTAGGAGGGGCCAACGTCCTGACTTTC
.	TRBV7-8	TRBJ1-6	.	16	CASSLEGWSYNSPLHF	TGTGCCAGCAGCTTAGAGGGTTGGTCCTATAATTCACCCCTCCACTTT
many	TRBV18	TRBJ1-5	.	16	CASSPAGVGSNQPQHF	TGTGCCAGCTCACCTGCCGGGGTAGGGAGCAATCAGCCCCAGCATTTT
.	TRBV20-1	TRBJ1-3	TRBD1	19	CSARAGLRTRGPSGNTIYF	TGCAGTGCTAGAGCCGGCCTACGAACCAGGGGGCCCTCTGGAAACACCATATATTTT
.	TRBV27	TRBJ1-5	.	15	CASSPTGSNNQPQHF	TGTGCCAGCAGTCCGACAGGATCTAACAATCAGCCCCAGCATTTT
many	TRBV6-1	TRBJ2-5	.	12	CASSAQGETQYF	TGTGCCAGTAGCGCCCAGGGGGAGACCCAGTACTTC
.	TRBV7-2	TRBJ1-1	TRBD1	12	CASSLVGQVAFF	TGTGCCAGCAGCTTAGTCGGACAGGTTGCTTTCTTT
many	TRBV29-1	TRBJ2-5	.	13	CSGGQYQQETQYF	TGCAGCGGTGGACAATACCAGCAAGAGACCCAGTACTTC
.	TRBV20-1	TRBJ1-1	TRBD1	13	CSARGQAYTEAFF	TGCAGTGCTAGGGGACAGGCGTACACTGAAGCTTTCTTT
many	TRBV27	TRBJ2-4	.	17	CASSAPGAALAKNIQYF	TGTGCCAGCAGCGCCCCGGGGGCAGCCCTAGCCAAAAACATTCAGTACTTC
many	TRBV6-1	TRBJ2-1	.	13	CASSARTGNEQFF	TGTGCCAGCAGTGCGAGAACAGGGAATGAGCAGTTCTTC
many	TRBV7-9	TRBJ2-7	TRBD1	14	CASSPRDSSYEQYF	TGTGCCAGCAGCCCCCGGGACAGCTCCTACGAGCAGTACTTC
few	TRBV11-2	TRBJ2-5	.	16	CASSFKRVFPQETQYF	TGTGCCAGCAGCTTCAAGAGGGTATTCCCTCAAGAGACCCAGTACTTC
many	TRBV6-1	TRBJ2-1	.	15	CASSPPQASYNEQFF	TGTGCCAGCAGCCCCCCACAGGCATCCTACAATGAGCAGTTCTTC
many	TRBV28	TRBJ2-2	TRBD1	15	CASSPNRGRTGELFF	TGTGCCAGCAGCCCAAACAGGGGGCGCACCGGGGAGCTGTTTTTT
few	TRBV4-2	TRBJ2-7	TRBD1	16	CASSIRGRDSSYEQYF	TGTGCCAGCAGCATTCGCGGTCGGGACAGTTCCTACGAGCAGTACTTC
many	TRBV12-3/TRBV12-4	TRBJ1-5	.	12	CASSWGDQPQHF	TGTGCCAGCAGTTGGGGGGACCAGCCCCAGCATTTT
few	TRBV12-3/TRBV12-4	TRBJ1-1	.	16	CASSLNIGEWNTEAFF	TGTGCCAGCAGCCTAAATATCGGTGAGTGGAACACTGAAGCTTTCTTT
many	TRBV7-6	TRBJ2-3	TRBD2	20	CASSLAGLSTSGRAGGTQYF	TGTGCCAGCAGCTTAGCGGGCCTTTCGACTAGCGGGAGGGCCGGAGGTACGCAGTATTTT
.	TRBV20-1	TRBJ2-3	.	15	CSARESGHCTDTQYF	TGCAGTGCTAGAGAAAGTGGGCATTGCACAGATACTCAGTATTTT
.	TRBV29-1	TRBJ2-3	.	17	CSVGKSTWGTPLDTKYF	TGCAGCGTTGGGAAGAGTACCTGGGGGACCCCCCTTGATACGAAGTATTTT
.	TRBV19	TRBJ1-5	.	17	CASSIRPPQTSNQPQHF	TGTGCCAGTAGTATAAGGCCCCCCCAAACAAGCAATCAGCCCCAGCATTTT
many	TRBV7-8	TRBJ1-5	.	17	CASSLRGAGISNQPQHF	TGTGCCAGCAGCTTAAGGGGGGCAGGGATTAGCAATCAGCCCCAGCATTTT
.	TRBV9	TRBJ2-1	.	15	CASSVRGRGDNEQFF	TGTGCCAGCAGCGTAAGAGGTAGAGGAGACAATGAGCAGTTCTTC
many	TRBV7-9	TRBJ2-1	.	15	CASSSIVGTYNEQFF	TGTGCCAGCAGCTCAATCGTCGGGACATACAATGAGCAGTTCTTC
.	TRBV28	TRBJ2-3	TRBD2	16	CASIEDSGRGKDTQYF	TGTGCCAGCATTGAAGATAGCGGGAGGGGCAAAGATACGCAGTATTTT
.	TRBV20-1	TRBJ2-2	TRBD1	12	CSAPGGIGELFF	TGCAGTGCCCCAGGGGGTATCGGGGAGCTGTTTTTT
.	TRBV20-1	TRBJ2-7	TRBD1	13	CSARGQCSYEQCF	TGCAGTGCTAGGGGACAGTGCTCCTACGAGCAGTGCTTC
many	TRBV15	TRBJ1-6	TRBD1	15	CATSSRQGYNSPLHF	TGTGCCACCAGCAGCAGACAGGGCTATAATTCACCCCTCCACTTT
many	TRBV29-1	TRBJ2-7	TRBD1	18	CSVGSPPWTGGLSYEQYF	TGCAGCGTTGGCTCCCCACCATGGACAGGGGGTCTCTCCTACGAGCAGTACTTC
many	TRBV29-1	TRBJ1-1	.	11	CSVDRGTEAFF	TGCAGCGTTGACAGGGGCACTGAAGCTTTCTTT
.	TRBV5-1	TRBJ2-1	TRBD1	15	CASSPWTGGYNEQIF	TGCGCCAGCAGCCCTTGGACAGGGGGGTACAATGAGCAGATCTTC
many	TRBV29-1	TRBJ2-7	.	13	CSIQGGHGYEQYF	TGCAGCATCCAAGGTGGGCACGGATACGAGCAGTACTTC
.	TRBV29-1	TRBJ1-3	TRBD1	15	CSFIGQGRRGNTIYF	TGCAGCTTTATAGGACAGGGACGGAGAGGAAACACCATATATTTT
many	TRBV7-9	TRBJ2-7	.	11	CASSAVTVPYF	TGTGCCAGCAGCGCCGTCACGGTACCCTACTTC
.	TRBV5-1	TRBJ2-1	.	15	CASSAADSPYNEQFF	TGCGCCAGCAGCGCGGCGGATAGCCCCTACAATGAGCAGTTCTTC
.	TRBV4-3	TRBJ1-1	.	13	CASSQTDTTEDFF	TGCGCCAGCAGCCAAACGGACACCACTGAAGATTTCTTT
.	TRBV14	TRBJ2-7	.	16	CASSQDAGVYFYEQYF	TGTGCCAGCAGCCAAGATGCAGGGGTGTATTTCTACGAGCAGTACTTC
many	TRBV28	TRBJ1-1	.	15	CASRVVAGLNTEAFF	TGTGCCAGCAGGGTGGTCGCAGGGTTGAACACTGAAGCTTTCTTT
many	TRBV5-4	TRBJ1-1	.	13	CASSEGSDTEAFF	TGTGCCAGCAGCGAGGGGTCGGACACTGAAGCTTTCTTT